The T cell receptor beta chain described here comes from a study of T cells after yellow fever vaccination. TCRdb recomputed calls from the 5' RACE reads with MiXCR, one row per CDR3 protein. This table has roughly 65,000 distinct CDR3 sequences, around 6.2% appearing once. Germline loops: CDR1 SGHNT, CDR2 YYREEE (reference sequence). The CDR3 covers 15 residues. J lost 7 bases, V lost 0 bases, and 6 bases had no gene match. This clonotype was detected many times. This receptor was taken from a man between 18 and 29 years old who received the YFV17D yellow fever vaccine. The gene calls are TRBV5-4 and TRBJ2-2, with 7 nucleotides matching TRBD1. This specimen was CD4+ T cells sorted from PBMCs, taken around 16 days after the first yellow fever vaccination. For the CDR3, the DNA is TGTGCCAGCAGCTTGGTTGAGGGGGCATTCGGGGAGCTGTTTTTT. This sequence encodes CASSLVEGAFGELFF.